This TCR beta chain appears in the sequencing data of a study of blood T cell repertoires in COVID-19. Clones were read by immunoSEQ multiplex PCR, and TCRdb kept only the in-frame ones, dropping some. This sample has about 300,000 clones, with over 75% found just once. Trimming removed 6 bases from V and 7 bases from J; junction bases left unmatched: 6. This CDR3 region has 13 residues. CDR1 SQVTM and CDR2 ANQGSEA come from the germline V gene. The TCR was taken from a woman in her thirties with COVID-19, enrolled during active disease. J is TRBJ1-6 and V is TRBV29-1; 7 positions match TRBD1. Material: peripheral blood. The CDR3 reads CSVRTGPNSPLHF. The CDR3, as DNA: TGCAGCGTGCGGACAGGACCGAATTCACCCCTCCACTTT. The full variable domain, with the rest looked up from reference TRBV29-1 and TRBJ1-6, is SAVISQKPSRDICQRGTSLTIQCQVDSQVTMMFWYRQQPGQSLTLIATANQGSEATYESGFVIDKFPISRPNLTFSTLTVSNMSPEDSSIYLCSVRTGPNSPLHFGNGTRLTVT.